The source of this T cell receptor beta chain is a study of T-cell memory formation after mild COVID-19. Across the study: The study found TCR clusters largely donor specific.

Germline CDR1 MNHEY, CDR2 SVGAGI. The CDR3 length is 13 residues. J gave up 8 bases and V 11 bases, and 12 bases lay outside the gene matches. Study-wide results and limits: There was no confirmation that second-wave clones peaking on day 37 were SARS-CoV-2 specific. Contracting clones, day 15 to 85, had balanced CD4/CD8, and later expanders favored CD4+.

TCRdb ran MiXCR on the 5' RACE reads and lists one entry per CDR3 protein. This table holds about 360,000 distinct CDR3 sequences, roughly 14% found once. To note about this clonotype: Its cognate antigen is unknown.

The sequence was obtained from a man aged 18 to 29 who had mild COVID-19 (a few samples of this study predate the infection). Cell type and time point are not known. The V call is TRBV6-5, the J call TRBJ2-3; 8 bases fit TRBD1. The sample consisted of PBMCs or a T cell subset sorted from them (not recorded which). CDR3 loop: CAVSPSQGATQYF. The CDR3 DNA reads TGTGCCGTTTCCCCATCCCAGGGGGCTACGCAGTATTTT.